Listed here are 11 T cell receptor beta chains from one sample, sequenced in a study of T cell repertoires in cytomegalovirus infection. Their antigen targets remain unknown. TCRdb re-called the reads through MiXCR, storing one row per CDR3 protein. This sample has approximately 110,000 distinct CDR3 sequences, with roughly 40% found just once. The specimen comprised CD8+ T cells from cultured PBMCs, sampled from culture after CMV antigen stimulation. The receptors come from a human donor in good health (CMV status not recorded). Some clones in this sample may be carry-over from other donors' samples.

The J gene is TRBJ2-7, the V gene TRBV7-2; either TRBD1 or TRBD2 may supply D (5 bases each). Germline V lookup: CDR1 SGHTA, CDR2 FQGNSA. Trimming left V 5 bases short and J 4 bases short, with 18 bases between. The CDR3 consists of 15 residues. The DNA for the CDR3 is TGTGCCAGCAGCCCCTTCGGGGCGGCGGGTTACGAGCAGTACTTC. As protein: CASSPFGAAGYEQYF.

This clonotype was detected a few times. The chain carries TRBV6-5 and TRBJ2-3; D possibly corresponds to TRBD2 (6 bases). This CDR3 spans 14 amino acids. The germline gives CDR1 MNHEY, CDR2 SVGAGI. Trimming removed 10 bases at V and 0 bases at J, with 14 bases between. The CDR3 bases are TGTGCCACCGGGGGAGCGGGTAGCACAGATACGCAGTATTTT. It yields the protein CATGGAGSTDTQYF.

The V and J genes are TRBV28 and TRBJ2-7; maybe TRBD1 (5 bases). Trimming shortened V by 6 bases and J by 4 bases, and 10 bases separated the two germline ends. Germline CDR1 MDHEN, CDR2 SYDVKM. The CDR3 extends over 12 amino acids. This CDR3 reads CASSHDSYEQYF. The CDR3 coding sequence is TGTGCCAGCAGCCATGACAGTTACGAGCAGTACTTC.

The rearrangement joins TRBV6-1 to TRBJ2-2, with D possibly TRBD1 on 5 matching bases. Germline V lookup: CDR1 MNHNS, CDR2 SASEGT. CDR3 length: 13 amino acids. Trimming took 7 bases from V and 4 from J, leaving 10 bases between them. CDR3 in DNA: TGTGCCAGCAATCAGGGTCTCACCGGGGAGCTGTTTTTT. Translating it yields CASNQGLTGELFF.

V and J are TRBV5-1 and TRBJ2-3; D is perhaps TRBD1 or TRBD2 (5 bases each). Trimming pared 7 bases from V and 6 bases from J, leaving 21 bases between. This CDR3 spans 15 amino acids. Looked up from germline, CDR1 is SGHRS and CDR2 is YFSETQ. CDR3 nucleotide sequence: TGCGCCAGCGCGTCCGGGGCGGTCGGTTTGGATACGCAGTATTTT. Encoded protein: CASASGAVGLDTQYF.

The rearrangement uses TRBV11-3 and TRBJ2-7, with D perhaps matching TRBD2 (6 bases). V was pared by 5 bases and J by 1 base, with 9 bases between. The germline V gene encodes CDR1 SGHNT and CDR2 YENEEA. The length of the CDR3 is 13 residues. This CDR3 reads CASSRGLSYEQYF. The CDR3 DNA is TGTGCCAGCAGCAGAGGACTATCCTACGAGCAGTACTTC. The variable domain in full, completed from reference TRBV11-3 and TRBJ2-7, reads EAGVVQSPRYKIIEKKQPVAFWCNPISGHNTLYWYLQNLGQGPELLIRYENEEAVDDSQLPKDRFSAERLKGVDSTLKIQPAELGDSAVYLCASSRGLSYEQYFGPGTRLTVT.

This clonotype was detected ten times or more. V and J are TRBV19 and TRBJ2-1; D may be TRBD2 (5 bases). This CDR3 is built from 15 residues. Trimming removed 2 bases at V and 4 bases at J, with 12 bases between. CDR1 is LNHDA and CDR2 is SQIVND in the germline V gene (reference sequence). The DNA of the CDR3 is TGTGCCAGTAGTATACTAGCTACCATTTACAATGAGCAGTTCTTC. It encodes CASSILATIYNEQFF.

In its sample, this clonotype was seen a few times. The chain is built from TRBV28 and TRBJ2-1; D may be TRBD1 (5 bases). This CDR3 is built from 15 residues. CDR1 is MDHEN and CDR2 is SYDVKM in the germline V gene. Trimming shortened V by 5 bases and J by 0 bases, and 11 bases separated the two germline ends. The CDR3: CASSGDSASYNEQFF. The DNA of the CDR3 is TGTGCCAGCAGTGGAGACAGTGCCTCCTACAATGAGCAGTTCTTC. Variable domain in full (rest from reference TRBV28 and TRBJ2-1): DVKVTQSSRYLVKRTGEKVFLECVQDMDHENMFWYRQDPGLGLRLIYFSYDVKMKEKGDIPEGYSVSREKKERFSLILESASTNQTSMYLCASSGDSASYNEQFFGPGTRLTVL.

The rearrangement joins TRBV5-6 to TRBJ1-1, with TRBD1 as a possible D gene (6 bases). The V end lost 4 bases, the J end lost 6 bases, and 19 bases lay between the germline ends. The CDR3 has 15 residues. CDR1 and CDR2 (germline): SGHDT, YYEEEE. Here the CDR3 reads CASSGRTAMGAEAFF. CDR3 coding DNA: TGTGCCAGCAGCGGACGGACAGCGATGGGAGCTGAAGCTTTCTTT.

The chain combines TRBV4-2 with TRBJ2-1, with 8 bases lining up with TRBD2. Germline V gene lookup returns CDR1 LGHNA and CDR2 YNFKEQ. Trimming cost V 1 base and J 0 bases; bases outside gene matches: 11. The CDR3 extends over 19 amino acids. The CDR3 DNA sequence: TGTGCCAGCAGCCAAGTGGATGTTGCGGGGGGACGCTCCTACAATGAGCAGTTCTTC. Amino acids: CASSQVDVAGGRSYNEQFF.

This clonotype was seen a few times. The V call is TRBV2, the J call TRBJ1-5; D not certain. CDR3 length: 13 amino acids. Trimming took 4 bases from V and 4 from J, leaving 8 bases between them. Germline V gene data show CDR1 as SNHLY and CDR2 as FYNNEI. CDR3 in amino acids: CASSAWENQPQHF. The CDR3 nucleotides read TGTGCCAGCAGTGCTTGGGAGAATCAGCCCCAGCATTTT.